These 21 T cell receptor beta chains originate from one sample sequenced in a study of T cells in tuberculosis. Profiling relied on immunoSEQ multiplex PCR, and the TCRdb table lists in-frame clones only, not all of them. The sample contains tens of thousands of clones, more than 90% of which appear only once. Source material: PBMCs. These receptors were collected from a donor aged 10-30 years with latent tuberculosis or without tuberculosis infection.

The V and J genes are TRBV2 and TRBJ1-5; a weak D match, TRBD1 (5 bases). The germline V gene has CDR1 SNHLY and CDR2 FYNNEI. This CDR3 has 13 residues. Trimming left V 4 bases short and J 6 bases short, with 10 bases between. CDR3 coding DNA: TGTGCCAGCAGTGGCTTCGGGGGTCAGCCCCAGCATTTT. Protein product: CASSGFGGQPQHF.

This CDR3 is CASSFSGRLYGNPVQPQHF. The CDR3 coding sequence is TGTGCCAGCAGCTTTTCGGGTAGGCTGTACGGGAACCCGGTTCAGCCCCAGCATTTT. The rearrangement links TRBV7-8 to TRBJ1-5; no clear D. V lost 3 bases and J lost 6, with 27 bases in between. CDR1 is SGHVS and CDR2 is FQNEAQ in the germline V gene. This CDR3 is built from 19 residues.

The gene calls are TRBV15 and TRBJ2-1, with D hard to call. The CDR3 is 15 residues long. Germline V lookup: CDR1 LNHNV, CDR2 YYDKDF (reference sequence). Trimming took 6 bases from V and 0 from J, leaving 12 bases between them. This CDR3 reads CATSDLYSSYNEQFF. CDR3 DNA: TGTGCCACCAGTGACCTATACAGCTCCTACAATGAGCAGTTCTTC.

The rearrangement joins TRBV7-3 to TRBJ2-3, with a tentative D call TRBD2 (5 bases). V was trimmed by 5 bases and J by 8 bases, leaving 11 bases between them. CDR1 SGHTA and CDR2 FQGTGA come from the germline V gene. The CDR3 spans 12 residues. The CDR3 protein is CASSDYQGTQYF. CDR3 sequence (DNA): TGTGCCAGCAGCGACTACCAAGGTACGCAGTATTTT.

This chain connects TRBV6-5 to TRBJ1-1; D perhaps matches TRBD1 (6 bases). CDR3 length: 13 amino acids. Trimming left V 2 bases short and J 7 bases short, with 11 bases between. CDR1 MNHEY and CDR2 SVGAGI come from the germline V gene. The CDR3 sequence is CASSYRRGLEAFF. The CDR3 DNA reads as TGTGCCAGCAGTTACCGCAGGGGCCTTGAAGCTTTCTTT.

The rearrangement joins TRBV19 to TRBJ1-2; 8 positions match TRBD1. The CDR3 loop spans 15 amino acids. The V gene end was trimmed by 3 bases and the J gene end by 4 bases; junction bases not matched to a gene: 7. Germline CDR1 and CDR2: LNHDA and SQIVND (reference sequence). DNA of the CDR3: TGTGCCAGTAGTATTGGGGCAGGGGGCATCTATGGCTACACCTTC. This encodes CASSIGAGGIYGYTF.

This clone has only one observation. V and J are TRBV4-2 and TRBJ1-2; D ambiguous. With 3 bases removed from V and 6 bases from J, the gap between germline ends came to 11 bases. The germline gives CDR1 LGHNA, CDR2 YNFKEQ. The CDR3 consists of 13 residues. The CDR3 DNA is TGTGCCAGCAGCCAGGTCGAGGTCAATGGCTACACCTTC. It specifies CASSQVEVNGYTF.

The rearrangement joins TRBV7-3 to TRBJ2-3, with 10 bases fitting TRBD1. The CDR3 covers 16 residues. V shed 0 bases and J 3 bases; nucleotides not matched to a gene: 3. CDR1 is SGHTA and CDR2 is FQGTGA in the germline V gene. The CDR3 loop is CASSLTRDRGTDTQYF. The CDR3 DNA follows: TGTGCCAGCAGCTTAACGAGGGACAGGGGAACAGATACGCAGTATTTT.

The chain combines TRBV18 with TRBJ1-3, with D perhaps matching TRBD1 (5 bases). This CDR3 is 16 amino acids long. Trimming removed 3 bases from V and 1 base from J, with 13 bases in between. The germline CDR1 and CDR2 sequences are KGHSH and LQKENI. The CDR3 is CASSPWQGDSGNTIYF. DNA for the CDR3: TGTGCCAGCTCACCGTGGCAGGGTGATTCTGGAAACACCATATATTTT.

This chain joins TRBV6-5 and TRBJ1-4, with a weak D call TRBD1 (5 bases). Germline V gene sequence: CDR1 MNHEY, CDR2 SVGAGI. The CDR3 sequence is 15 residues long. V shed 6 bases and J shed 10 bases, with 21 bases lying between them. The CDR3: CASSPGIGGLGKLFF. In DNA, the CDR3 is TGTGCCAGCAGCCCCGGGATTGGGGGGTTAGGAAAACTGTTTTTT.

V gene TRBV18 combines with J gene TRBJ1-1; no firm D call. The V end was cut by 1 base, the J end by 7 bases, with 7 bases between. Germline CDR1 KGHSH, CDR2 LQKENI. This CDR3 has 12 residues. CDR3 bases: TGTGCCAGCTCACCACTGGGCATTGAAGCTTTCTTT. Protein: CASSPLGIEAFF.

V and J are TRBV5-1 and TRBJ1-2, with TRBD1 matching over 7 bases. The CDR3 is 18 amino acids. Per the germline V gene, CDR1 is SGHRS and CDR2 is YFSETQ. V trimming: 1 base; J trimming: 6 bases; junction bases outside the gene matches: 18. The CDR3 DNA reads as TGCGCCAGCAGCTTGTCGCGCCCCGGCGCGCCACAGGGGAATGGCTACACCTTC. Protein product: CASSLSRPGAPQGNGYTF.

The chain has TRBV7-2 and TRBJ2-7, with TRBD2 matching 9 bases. Germline CDR1 SGHTA, CDR2 FQGNSA. V dropped 5 bases and J dropped 0; count of bases not matched to a gene: 8. CDR3 length: 16 amino acids. The CDR3: CASSVTSGKSSYEQYF. CDR3 DNA sequence: TGTGCCAGCAGCGTGACTAGCGGCAAGAGCTCCTACGAGCAGTACTTC.

The chain employs TRBV4-1 and TRBJ2-2; 13 nucleotides match TRBD2. The V gene's germline CDR1 is MGHRA and CDR2 YSYEKL. There are 18 residues in the CDR3. V lost 3 bases, J lost 4 bases, and 8 bases stayed unmatched. CDR3: CASSQIPRTSGGTGELFF. CDR3 in DNA: TGCGCCAGCAGCCAGATACCACGGACTAGCGGGGGCACCGGGGAGCTGTTTTTT.

The chain links TRBV19 to TRBJ1-5, with 7 nucleotides matching TRBD1. The V gene end was trimmed by 3 bases and the J gene end by 2 bases; junction bases not matched to a gene: 10. Germline values: CDR1 LNHDA, CDR2 SQIVND (reference sequence). The CDR3 covers 17 residues. The CDR3 region is CASSIRGGNLGNQPQHF. CDR3 DNA sequence: TGTGCCAGTAGTATTCGAGGGGGCAATCTGGGCAATCAGCCCCAGCATTTT.

This chain uses TRBV19 with TRBJ1-2; 7 nucleotides agree with TRBD1. V lost 4 bases to trimming and J lost 1 base; unmatched junction nucleotides: 3. This CDR3 has 14 amino acids. Looked up from germline, CDR1 is LNHDA and CDR2 is SQIVND (reference sequence). The CDR3 region has the DNA TGTGCCAGTAGTAGGACAGGAGATAACTATGGCTACACCTTC. This gives the protein CASSRTGDNYGYTF. Looking up the rest from reference TRBV19 and TRBJ1-2 gives the full variable domain: DGGITQSPKYLFRKEGQNVTLSCEQNLNHDAMYWYRQDPGQGLRLIYYSQIVNDFQKGDIAEGYSVSREKKESFPLTVTSAQKNPTAFYLCASSRTGDNYGYTFGSGTRLTVV.

V usage is TRBV7-3 and J usage is TRBJ1-1, with TRBD1 identical over 9 bases. The CDR3 is 21 residues long. Germline V lookup: CDR1 SGHTA, CDR2 FQGTGA. The V segment lost 5 bases and the J segment 2 bases; nucleotides outside the gene matches: 24. In DNA form, the CDR3 reads TGTGCCAGCAGCCGAGGGAGGGACAGGGCTCGTTACCCTTGGGAAAACACTGAAGCTTTCTTT. Residues: CASSRGRDRARYPWENTEAFF.

The chain is built from TRBV6-1 and TRBJ1-5, with a tentative D call TRBD1 (6 bases). V lost 1 base and J lost 3, with 10 bases in between. Germline assignment: CDR1 MNHNS and CDR2 SASEGT. CDR3 length: 15 amino acids. The CDR3 protein is CASSEVDSLNQPQHF. For the CDR3, the DNA is TGTGCCAGCAGTGAAGTGGACAGCCTCAATCAGCCCCAGCATTTT.

V gene TRBV19 combines with J gene TRBJ1-1, with D possibly being TRBD1 (5 bases). CDR1 and CDR2 (germline): LNHDA, SQIVND (reference sequence). This CDR3 has 13 amino acids. Trimming shortened V by 3 bases and J by 3 bases, and 8 bases separated the two germline ends. In DNA form, the CDR3 reads TGTGCCAGTAGTATGGGGCCGGACACTGAAGCTTTCTTT. Its translation: CASSMGPDTEAFF.

The rearrangement joins TRBV19 to TRBJ1-2, with D possibly matching TRBD1 (6 bases). The CDR3 is made up of 16 amino acids. CDR1 is LNHDA, CDR2 SQIVND, per germline (reference sequence). V was pared by 5 bases and J by 3 bases, with 19 bases between. The CDR3 here is CASSWDLTGWDYGYTF. For the CDR3, the DNA is TGTGCCAGTAGTTGGGATCTTACAGGGTGGGACTATGGCTACACCTTC.

The J gene is TRBJ1-2, the V gene TRBV19, with unresolved D. Germline CDR1 reads LNHDA; CDR2 reads SQIVND (reference sequence). V lost 3 bases, J lost 8 bases, and 10 bases lay in between. This CDR3 comprises 12 residues. The chain's CDR3 is CASSMRARGYTF. Written as DNA, the CDR3 is TGTGCCAGTAGTATGAGGGCGCGAGGCTACACCTTC.